This T cell receptor (beta chain) was profiled in a study of monozygotic twins with inflammatory bowel disease. Researchers put TCRalpha and TCRbeta cDNA through two nested PCRs lasting approximately 16 and 9 cycles. For each CDR3 protein, TCRdb gives one entry from its re-call of the 5' RACE reads, without DNA. Its table lists under 200,000 distinct CDR3 sequences. The CDR3 spans 14 residues. The germline gives CDR1 LGHNA, CDR2 YNFKEQ. Whole blood without T cell sorting served as the source of isolated total RNA. Findings and limits, study-wide: Varied immunosuppressive treatments among patients may have increased repertoire variability. In these data, no single strong IBD-associated signal or clonotype received support.

As for this clonotype: Its specificity is unknown.

The chain is built from TRBV4-2 and TRBJ1-6. The sequence derives from a human donor with ulcerative colitis or Crohn's disease, or a healthy co-twin of an affected twin (not recorded which). The sequenced material came from blood. The CDR3 loop reads CASSQTVFNSPLHF.